There are a few counts of the clone carrying this T cell receptor beta chain. Antigen specificity is unknown. There were TCR beta CDR3 regions amplified from RNA transcripts. A first-round RT-PCR of the TCR CDR3 used the HTBI primer set. A single record per CDR3 protein comes from TCRdb applying MiXCR to the multiplex PCR reads. The repertoire holds approximately 610,000 distinct CDR3 sequences, over 12% seen once, with about 4% in the top ten. This sample is part of a study of T cells in Graves' hyperthyroidism and ophthalmopathy. Study summary: Peripheral blood was collected at initial diagnosis, before any treatment.

Study-level results: Median prediction lead before ophthalmopathy onset was 6.5 to 7 months with the model.

This CDR3 region has 15 residues. Between the trimmed V and J ends, which lost 6 bases and 1 base, there was a span of 15 bases. In the ophthalmopathy cohort, Clinical Activity Score was at least 3, NOSPECS grade at least 4, and duration under 3 months. Sequenced: blood. The TCR comes from a woman between 40 and 50 years old with Graves' ophthalmopathy. The gene calls are TRBV12-3 or TRBV12-4 and TRBJ1-2; tentatively, D is TRBD1 (6 bases). Written as DNA, the CDR3 is TGTGCCAGCAGGACATTCCCGGACAGTAACTATGGCTACACCTTC. It specifies CASRTFPDSNYGYTF.